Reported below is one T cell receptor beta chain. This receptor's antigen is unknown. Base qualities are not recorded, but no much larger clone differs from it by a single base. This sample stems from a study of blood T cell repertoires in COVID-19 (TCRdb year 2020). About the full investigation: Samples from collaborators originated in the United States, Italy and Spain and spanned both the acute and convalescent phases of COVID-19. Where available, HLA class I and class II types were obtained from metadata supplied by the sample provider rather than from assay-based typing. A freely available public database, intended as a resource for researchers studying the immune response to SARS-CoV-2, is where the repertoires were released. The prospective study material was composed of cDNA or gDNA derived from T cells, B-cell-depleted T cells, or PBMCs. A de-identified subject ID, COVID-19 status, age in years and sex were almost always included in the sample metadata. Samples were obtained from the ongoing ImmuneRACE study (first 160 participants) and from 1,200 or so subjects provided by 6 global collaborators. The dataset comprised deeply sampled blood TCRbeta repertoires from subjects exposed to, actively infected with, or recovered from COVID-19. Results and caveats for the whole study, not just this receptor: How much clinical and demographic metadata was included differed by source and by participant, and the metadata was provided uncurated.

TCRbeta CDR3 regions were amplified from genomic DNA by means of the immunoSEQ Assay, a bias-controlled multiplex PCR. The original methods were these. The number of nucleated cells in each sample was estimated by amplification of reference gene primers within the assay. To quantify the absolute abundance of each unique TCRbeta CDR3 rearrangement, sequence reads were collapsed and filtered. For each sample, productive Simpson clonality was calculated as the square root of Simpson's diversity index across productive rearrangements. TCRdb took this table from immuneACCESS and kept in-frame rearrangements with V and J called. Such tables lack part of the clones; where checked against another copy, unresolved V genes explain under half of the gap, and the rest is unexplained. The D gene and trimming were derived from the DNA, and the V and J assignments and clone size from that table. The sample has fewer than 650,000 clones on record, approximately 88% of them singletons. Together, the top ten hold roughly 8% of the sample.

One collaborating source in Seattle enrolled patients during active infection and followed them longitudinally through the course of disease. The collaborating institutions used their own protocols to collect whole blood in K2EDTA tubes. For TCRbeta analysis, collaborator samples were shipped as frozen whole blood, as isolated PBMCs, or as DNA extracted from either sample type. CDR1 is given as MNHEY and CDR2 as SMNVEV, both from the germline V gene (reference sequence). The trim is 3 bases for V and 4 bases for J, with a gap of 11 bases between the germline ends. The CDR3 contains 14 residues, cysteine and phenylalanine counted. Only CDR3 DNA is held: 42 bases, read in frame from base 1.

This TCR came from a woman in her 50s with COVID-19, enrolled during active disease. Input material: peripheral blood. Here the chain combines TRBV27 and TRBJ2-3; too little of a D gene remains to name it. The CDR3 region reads CASSFDLSADTQYF. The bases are TGTGCCAGCAGTTTCGACTTATCAGCAGATACGCAGTATTTT.